Below, one T cell receptor beta chain is given with its context. This entry is derived from a study of blood T cells in healthy people across ages. Trimming removed 0 bases from V and 2 bases from J, with 13 bases in between. The CDR3 extends over 15 amino acids. Germline CDR1 DFQATT, CDR2 SNEGSKA (reference sequence). It was with a sample-barcoded 5' primer and a J-beta primer mix that a second PCR of about 6 to 12 cycles was run. TCRdb itself ran the 5' RACE reads through MiXCR, one entry per CDR3 protein. This table holds about 640,000 distinct CDR3 sequences, under 30% found once. The receptor was derived from a woman older than 75 in good health. Material for sequencing was blood. The chain has TRBV20-1 and TRBJ1-2; a possible D gene is TRBD1 (5 bases). The DNA of the CDR3 is TGCAGTGCTAGAGATTCATCGGGGCAGAACTATGGCTACACCTTC. Its translation: CSARDSSGQNYGYTF.